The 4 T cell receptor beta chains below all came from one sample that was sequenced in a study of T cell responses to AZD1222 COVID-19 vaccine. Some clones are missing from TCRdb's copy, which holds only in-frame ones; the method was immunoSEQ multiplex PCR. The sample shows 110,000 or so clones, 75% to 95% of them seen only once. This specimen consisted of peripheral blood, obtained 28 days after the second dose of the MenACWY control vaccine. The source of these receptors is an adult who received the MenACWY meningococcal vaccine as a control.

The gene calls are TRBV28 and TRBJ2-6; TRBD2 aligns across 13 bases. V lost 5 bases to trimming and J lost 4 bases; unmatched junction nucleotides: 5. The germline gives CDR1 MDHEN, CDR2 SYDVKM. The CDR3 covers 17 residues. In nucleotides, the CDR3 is TGTGCCAGCAGTGGGACTAGCGGGACTAACGGGGCCAACGTCCTGACTTTC. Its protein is CASSGTSGTNGANVLTF.

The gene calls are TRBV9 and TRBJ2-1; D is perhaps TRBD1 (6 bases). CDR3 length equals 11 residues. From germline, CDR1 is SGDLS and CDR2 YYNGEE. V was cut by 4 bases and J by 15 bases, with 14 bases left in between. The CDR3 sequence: CASSSPRGMFF. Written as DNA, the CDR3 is TGTGCCAGCAGCAGCCCCAGGGGTATGTTCTTC.

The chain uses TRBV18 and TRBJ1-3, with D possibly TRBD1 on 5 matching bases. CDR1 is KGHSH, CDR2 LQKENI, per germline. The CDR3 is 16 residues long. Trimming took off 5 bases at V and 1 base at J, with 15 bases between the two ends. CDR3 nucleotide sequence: TGTGCCAGCTCAACTATGGACACCTCTTCTGGAAACACCATATATTTT. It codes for CASSTMDTSSGNTIYF. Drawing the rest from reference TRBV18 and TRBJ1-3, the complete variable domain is NAGVMQNPRHLVRRRGQEARLRCSPMKGHSHVYWYRQLPEEGLKFMVYLQKENIIDESGMPKERFSAEFPKEGPSILRIQQVVRGDSAAYFCASSTMDTSSGNTIYFGEGSWLTVV.

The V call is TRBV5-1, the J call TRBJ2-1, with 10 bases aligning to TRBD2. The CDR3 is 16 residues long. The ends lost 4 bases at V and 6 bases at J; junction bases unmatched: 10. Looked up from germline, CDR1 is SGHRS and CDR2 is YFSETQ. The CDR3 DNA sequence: TGCGCCAGCAGCACCTCGCCTAGCGGGAGCTTCAATGAGCAGTTCTTC. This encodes CASSTSPSGSFNEQFF.